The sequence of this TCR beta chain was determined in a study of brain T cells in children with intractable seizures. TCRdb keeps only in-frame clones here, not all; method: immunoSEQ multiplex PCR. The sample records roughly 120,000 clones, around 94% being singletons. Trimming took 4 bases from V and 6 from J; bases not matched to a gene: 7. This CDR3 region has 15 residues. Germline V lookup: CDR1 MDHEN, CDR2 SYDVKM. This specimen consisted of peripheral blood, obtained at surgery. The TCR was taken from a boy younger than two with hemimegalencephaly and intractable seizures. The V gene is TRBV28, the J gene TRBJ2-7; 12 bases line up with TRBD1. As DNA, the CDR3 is TGTGCCAGCAGTTCCCCGGGACAGGGGGCGGGCGAGCAGTACTTC. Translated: CASSSPGQGAGEQYF.